The 12 T cell receptor beta chains in this list originate from one sample, sequenced in a study of T cells after yellow fever vaccination. TCRdb called the 5' RACE reads again in MiXCR, with one record for every CDR3 protein. The data contain approximately 300,000 distinct CDR3 sequences, roughly 10% of them singletons. Sample: CD4+ T cells sorted from PBMCs, taken 45 days after the yellow fever booster vaccination. The receptor set was obtained from a man aged 18 to 29 who received the YFV17D yellow fever vaccine.

The gene calls are TRBV5-1 and TRBJ1-5; D is possibly TRBD1 (5 bases). Germline assignment: CDR1 SGHRS and CDR2 YFSETQ. The CDR3 covers 16 residues. The V end lost 0 bases, the J end lost 3 bases, and 13 bases lay between the germline ends. The DNA for the CDR3 is TGCGCCAGCAGCTTGGGTATCGGGGGGTACAATCAGCCCCAGCATTTT. Translating it yields CASSLGIGGYNQPQHF.

In its sample, this clonotype was seen a few times. CDR3 nucleotides: TGTGCCAGCTCACTTAGCAGGAGTGAAGCTTTCTTT. It specifies CASSLSRSEAFF. V usage is TRBV18 and J usage is TRBJ1-1; no clear D. Trimming pared 4 bases from V and 7 bases from J, leaving 10 bases between. This CDR3 has 12 amino acids. Per the germline V gene, CDR1 is KGHSH and CDR2 is LQKENI.

The chain carries TRBV4-2 and TRBJ2-7, with a weak D call TRBD1 (6 bases). Trimming left V 1 base short and J 2 bases short, with 18 bases between. Germline assignment: CDR1 LGHNA and CDR2 YNFKEQ. This CDR3 comprises 17 residues. The CDR3 protein is CASSQAPSTGIPYEQYF. The CDR3 bases are TGTGCCAGCAGCCAAGCCCCCTCAACAGGGATACCCTACGAGCAGTACTTC.

This chain uses TRBV2 with TRBJ2-7; D is perhaps TRBD1 or TRBD2 (5 bases each). Between the trimmed V and J ends, which lost 3 bases and 6 bases, there was a span of 12 bases. CDR1 and CDR2 from the germline V gene are SNHLY and FYNNEI. This CDR3 has 13 amino acids. This chain's CDR3 is CASSEIRDGEQYF. The CDR3 bases are TGTGCCAGCAGTGAGATAAGGGACGGCGAGCAGTACTTC.

This chain links TRBV2 with TRBJ2-1; D unresolved. The CDR3 runs to 12 residues. The V end lost 6 bases, the J end lost 9 bases, and 12 bases lay between the germline ends. Germline CDR1 is SNHLY and CDR2 is FYNNEI. Written as DNA, the CDR3 is TGTGCCAGCAGGGATACTGGGCGTGAGCAGTTCTTC. Encoded protein: CASRDTGREQFF.

This clonotype was observed at least ten times. This chain joins TRBV7-9 and TRBJ2-5; no clear D gene. The CDR3 length is 13 residues. The germline V gene has CDR1 SEHNR and CDR2 FQNEAQ (reference sequence). The V end was cut by 5 bases, the J end by 1 base, with 8 bases between. CDR3 region: CASSPRAQETQYF. The CDR3 coding sequence is TGTGCCAGCAGCCCTAGAGCCCAAGAGACCCAGTACTTC. The full variable domain, its missing parts supplied by reference TRBV7-9 and TRBJ2-5, is DTGVSQNPRHKITKRGQNVTFRCDPISEHNRLYWYRQTLGQGPEFLTYFQNEAQLEKSRLLSDRFSAERPKGSFSTLEIQRTEQGDSAMYLCASSPRAQETQYFGPGTRLLVL.

The V and J genes are TRBV21-1 and TRBJ1-1; the DNA was not compared with TRBD1, the D call given in the table. TRBV21-1 is labeled a pseudogene. The CDR3 totals 16 residues. CDR3 residues: CASSKVQGARDTEAFF. The CDR3 nucleotides are TGTGCCAGCAGCAAAGTCCAGGGGGCGCGGGACACTGAAGCTTTCTTT.

This clonotype was seen a few times. The rearrangement joins TRBV20-1 to TRBJ2-1; 8 bases agree with TRBD2. The CDR3 spans 15 residues. Trimming cost V 5 bases and J 0 bases; bases outside gene matches: 6. The germline V gene encodes CDR1 DFQATT and CDR2 SNEGSKA (reference sequence). For the CDR3, the DNA is TGCAGTGCTGGCGGGGGGTCCAGCTCCTACAATGAGCAGTTCTTC. Translated, it gives CSAGGGSSSYNEQFF.

This clonotype was seen a handful of times. This rearrangement joins TRBV3-1 to TRBJ2-2; D is ambiguous. The CDR3 consists of 18 residues. The V and J ends lost 1 base and 3 bases respectively, with 18 bases between them. Per the germline V gene, CDR1 is LGHDT and CDR2 is YNNKEL (reference sequence). CDR3 residues: CASSQVFPGAADTGELFF. The DNA for the CDR3 is TGTGCCAGCAGCCAAGTATTTCCCGGCGCGGCTGACACCGGGGAGCTGTTTTTT.

This clonotype was detected only once. The chain combines TRBV12-3 or TRBV12-4 with TRBJ2-3, with D possibly being TRBD1 (6 bases). The V gene lost 5 bases and the J gene lost 5 bases, with 23 bases spanning the gap. This CDR3 has 17 residues. This chain's CDR3 is CASSQPGTNRALDTQYF. The DNA for the CDR3 is TGTGCCAGCAGTCAACCCGGGACAAACCGGGCTTTAGATACGCAGTATTTT.

This clonotype was observed a handful of times. The chain recombines TRBV4-3 with TRBJ1-5; weak D call: TRBD1 (6 bases). There are 20 residues in the CDR3. In germline, CDR1 is LGHNA, CDR2 YSLEER. V was clipped by 0 bases and J by 0 bases, with 21 bases between them. The CDR3 nucleotides read TGCGCCAGCAGCCAAGACCTACAGGGAGTCAGCCATTATAGCAATCAGCCCCAGCATTTT. This translates into CASSQDLQGVSHYSNQPQHF.

This clonotype was detected ten times or more. This sequence joins TRBV24-1 and TRBJ2-1; D unresolved. The germline V gene has CDR1 KGHDR and CDR2 SFDVKD. This CDR3 has 12 amino acids. Trimming stripped 9 bases from V and 6 bases from J, with 11 bases between. The CDR3 region is CATGSRRNEQFF. The CDR3 DNA reads as TGTGCCACCGGGTCCCGGCGCAATGAGCAGTTCTTC.